These 22 T cell receptor beta chains came from one sample sequenced in a study of T cell responses to AZD1222 COVID-19 vaccine. Here immunoSEQ multiplex PCR was the method, and the copy in TCRdb shows in-frame clones only, minus some. The table lists more than 70,000 clones, approximately 88% of them singletons. The material was peripheral blood, obtained 28 days after the second AZD1222 dose. The source of these receptors is an adult who received the AZD1222 COVID-19 vaccine.

V is TRBV6-5 and J is TRBJ1-2; 8 bases align to TRBD1. Germline values: CDR1 MNHEY, CDR2 SVGAGI. The CDR3 runs to 16 residues. V lost 0 bases and J lost 4; bases outside the gene matches: 7. Here the CDR3 DNA reads TGTGCCAGCAGTTACTCGACCAGGGGGCGGGGCTATGGCTACACCTTC. The encoded protein is CASSYSTRGRGYGYTF.

The genes are TRBV7-9 and TRBJ1-5; the D is unclear. The CDR3 runs 15 residues. Deletions cut 1 base from V and 0 bases from J, with 7 bases between. Germline CDR1 is SEHNR and CDR2 is FQNEAQ (reference sequence). In DNA, the CDR3 is TGTGCCAGCAGCTTAGGGTCAACTAGCAATCAGCCCCAGCATTTT. It specifies CASSLGSTSNQPQHF.

The chain joins TRBV20-1 to TRBJ2-3; D assignment may be TRBD1 or TRBD2 (6 bases each). Trimming pared 3 bases from V and 5 bases from J, leaving 15 bases between. There are 14 residues in the CDR3. From germline, CDR1 is DFQATT and CDR2 SNEGSKA (reference sequence). CDR3 in DNA: TGCAGTGCTAGTTCCGGGGGCTGGGGAGATACGCAGTATTTT. It encodes CSASSGGWGDTQYF.

This CDR3 reads CASSLALGQGGAYEQYF. The CDR3 region has the DNA TGTGCCAGCAGCTTGGCCTTGGGACAGGGAGGCGCCTACGAGCAGTACTTC. This chain connects TRBV5-5 to TRBJ2-7; 9 bases are shared with TRBD1. This CDR3 is built from 17 residues. J was trimmed by 2 bases and V by 0 bases; bases with no gene match: 9. CDR1 and CDR2 from the germline V gene are SGHKS and YYEKEE (reference sequence).

The chain is built from TRBV9 and TRBJ1-2; 8 bases align to TRBD1. V lost 3 bases to trimming and J lost 10 bases; unmatched junction nucleotides: 8. The length of the CDR3 is 13 residues. Germline values: CDR1 SGDLS, CDR2 YYNGEE. The CDR3 sequence is CASSAGQGDYYTF. The CDR3 DNA is TGTGCCAGCAGCGCCGGACAGGGAGATTACTACACCTTC.

V and J are TRBV7-8 and TRBJ1-4; D gene unclear. The CDR3 totals 14 residues. Germline CDR1 and CDR2: SGHVS and FQNEAQ. V was pared by 1 base and J by 7 bases, with 10 bases between. The CDR3 DNA reads as TGTGCCAGCAGCTTAGACGGAACGGGTGAAAAACTGTTTTTT. Encoded protein: CASSLDGTGEKLFF.

V and J are TRBV6-5 and TRBJ1-1, with a possible D match to TRBD1 (5 bases). CDR1 and CDR2 (germline): MNHEY, SVGAGI. The CDR3 extends over 14 amino acids. Trimming took 5 bases from V and 5 from J, leaving 15 bases between them. CDR3 DNA sequence: TGTGCCAGCAGTCTCCCGGGACCGGGGACTGAAGCTTTCTTT. Translation gives CASSLPGPGTEAFF.

This rearrangement joins TRBV21-1 to TRBJ2-7; the table assigns TRBD2, which was not confirmed against the DNA. TRBV21-1 corresponds to a pseudogene. The CDR3 sequence is 17 residues long. CDR3 sequence (DNA): TGTGCCAGCAGCAAAGAACCCCGGGGTCAAAGCTCCTACGAGCAGTACTTC. This codes for CASSKEPRGQSSYEQYF.

The gene calls are TRBV5-1 and TRBJ1-6; unclear D gene. Germline assignment: CDR1 SGHRS and CDR2 YFSETQ. The CDR3 has 15 amino acids. The V gene lost 0 bases and the J gene lost 4 bases, with 8 bases spanning the gap. The chain's CDR3 is CASSLAANYNSPLHF. In DNA, the CDR3 is TGCGCCAGCAGCTTGGCAGCAAATTATAATTCACCCCTCCACTTT. Supplemented by reference TRBV5-1 and TRBJ1-6, the full variable domain reads KAGVTQTPRYLIKTRGQQVTLSCSPISGHRSVSWYQQTPGQGLQFLFEYFSETQRNKGNFPGRFSGRQFSNSRSEMNVSTLELGDSALYLCASSLAANYNSPLHFGNGTRLTVT.

V gene TRBV12-3 or TRBV12-4 combines with J gene TRBJ2-5; D remains ambiguous. CDR3 length: 11 amino acids. The V end lost 6 bases, the J end lost 4 bases, and 6 bases lay between the germline ends. CDR3 bases: TGTGCCAGCAGGAAGAGAGAGACCCAGTACTTC. Protein: CASRKRETQYF.

V gene TRBV6-5 combines with J gene TRBJ2-1, with 7 bases lining up with TRBD2. The CDR3 loop spans 14 amino acids. V lost 1 base to trimming and J lost 6 bases; unmatched junction nucleotides: 3. Per the germline V gene, CDR1 is MNHEY and CDR2 is SVGAGI. Here the CDR3 DNA reads TGTGCCAGCAGTTACTTGCGGGGGACCAATGAGCAGTTCTTC. Its translation is CASSYLRGTNEQFF.

Points on this clone: A junction boundary mismatches the germline segment, possibly from a read error. Here the CDR3 DNA reads TGTGCCAGCAGTCTGGGACAGGTTCCCCTCCCAGATTTT. Protein sequence: CASSLGQVPLPDF. J is TRBJ1-5 and V is TRBV12-3 or TRBV12-4, with TRBD1 matching over 8 bases. CDR3 size: 13 residues.

The count of this clone is one. The genes are TRBV11-2 and TRBJ1-1; D gene uncertain. The CDR3 is 14 amino acids. The V gene lost 3 bases and the J gene lost 0 bases, with 8 bases spanning the gap. CDR1 and CDR2 from the germline V gene are SGHAT and FQNNGV. CDR3 amino acids: CASSFAVMNTEAFF. CDR3 DNA sequence: TGTGCCAGCAGCTTTGCGGTCATGAACACTGAAGCTTTCTTT.

In this sample, this clone turned up a few times. The genes are TRBV27 and TRBJ2-7, with TRBD1 matching over 11 bases. The CDR3 totals 15 residues. Germline CDR1 MNHEY, CDR2 SMNVEV (reference sequence). The V segment lost 5 bases and the J segment 3 bases; nucleotides outside the gene matches: 6. The DNA of the CDR3 is TGTGCCAGCAGTCGCGCCGGGACAGGGGGCTACGAGCAGTACTTC. The encoded protein is CASSRAGTGGYEQYF.

The chain is built from TRBV6-1 and TRBJ1-2, with 7 nucleotides matching TRBD1. This CDR3 is 15 amino acids long. Germline CDR1 reads MNHNS; CDR2 reads SASEGT. Trimming at V came to 1 base and at J to 8 bases, leaving 10 bases not matched to a gene. CDR3 region: CASSEDRGSRRGYTF. The CDR3 DNA reads as TGTGCCAGCAGTGAAGACAGGGGATCCCGGCGGGGCTACACCTTC.

The chain has TRBV29-1 and TRBJ2-5; D not resolved. The length of the CDR3 is 13 residues. CDR1 is SQVTM and CDR2 is ANQGSEA in the germline V gene. Trimming shortened V by 2 bases and J by 5 bases, and 12 bases separated the two germline ends. The CDR3 DNA is TGCAGCGTTGAAAGGCAGCTTGACGAGACCCAGTACTTC. Amino acids: CSVERQLDETQYF.

The rearrangement joins TRBV30 to TRBJ1-2; D is possibly TRBD1 (5 bases). There are 14 residues in the CDR3. Trimming cost V 4 bases and J 6 bases, with 18 bases left between them. Germline V CDR1 and CDR2: GTSNPN, SVGIG (reference sequence). In nucleotides, the CDR3 is TGTGCCTGGATCATGCGGGGTAGGGGTAATGGCTACACCTTC. It specifies CAWIMRGRGNGYTF.

This chain joins TRBV5-4 and TRBJ2-4; D possibly corresponds to TRBD1 (6 bases). Trimming stripped 4 bases from V and 2 bases from J, with 10 bases between. The CDR3 is made up of 14 amino acids. Per the germline V gene, CDR1 is SGHNT and CDR2 is YYREEE (reference sequence). The CDR3, as DNA: TGTGCCAGCAGCGCACAGGGTTCCAAAAACATTCAGTACTTC. Protein sequence: CASSAQGSKNIQYF. Full variable domain (rest looked up from reference TRBV5-4 and TRBJ2-4): ETGVTQSPTHLIKTRGQQVTLRCSSQSGHNTVSWYQQALGQGPQFIFQYYREEENGRGNFPPRFSGLQFPNYSSELNVNALELDDSALYLCASSAQGSKNIQYFGAGTRLSVL.

The chain couples TRBV27 to TRBJ1-2, with a weak D call TRBD1 (5 bases). The CDR3 has 13 amino acids. CDR1 and CDR2 from the germline V gene are MNHEY and SMNVEV (reference sequence). Trimming removed 3 bases from V and 2 bases from J, with 7 bases in between. CDR3 nucleotide sequence: TGTGCCAGCAGTTTTGAGGGGAACTATGGCTACACCTTC. Its protein is CASSFEGNYGYTF.

The rearrangement joins TRBV5-1 to TRBJ2-2, with TRBD1 as a possible D gene (5 bases). Trimming removed 4 bases from V and 7 bases from J, with 20 bases in between. The CDR3 sequence is 16 residues long. Germline V gene sequence: CDR1 SGHRS, CDR2 YFSETQ. The CDR3, as DNA: TGCGCCAGCAGCCCGCGCCAGGGCCCCTTCGGCGGGGAGCTGTTTTTT. Translated, it gives CASSPRQGPFGGELFF.

The chain is built from TRBV25-1 and TRBJ1-2, with D uncertain. Trimming pared 2 bases from V and 6 bases from J, leaving 13 bases between. The CDR3 loop spans 14 amino acids. Per the germline V gene, CDR1 is MGHDK and CDR2 is SYGVNS. The CDR3 sequence is CASSERGENDGYTF. The CDR3 DNA is TGTGCCAGCAGTGAACGTGGGGAAAACGATGGCTACACCTTC.

This chain uses TRBV5-4 with TRBJ1-2; TRBD1 agrees at 7 bases. CDR1 and CDR2 (germline): SGHNT, YYREEE (reference sequence). There are 11 residues in the CDR3. V was clipped by 9 bases and J by 8 bases; unmatched bases: 7. Written as DNA, the CDR3 is TGTGCCACGCACAGGGGAGGCGGCTACACCTTC. It codes for CATHRGGGYTF.